The clone carrying this TCR beta chain was observed many times. The method for making cDNA was 5'RACE, and it used 10-nucleotide random UMIs. TCRdb ran MiXCR on the 5' RACE reads and lists one entry per CDR3 protein. The sample lists some 30,000 distinct CDR3 sequences, under 6% occurring once. This entry belongs to a study of neurological immune-mediated disorders. CDR1 SQVTM and CDR2 ANQGSEA come from the germline V gene. Deletions cut 4 bases from V and 0 bases from J, with 6 bases between. The CDR3 covers 13 residues. The TCR sequence derives from a young man in good health. The chain combines TRBV29-1 with TRBJ2-2; possibly TRBD1 for D (5 bases). Sequenced input: PBMCs. In DNA form, the CDR3 reads TGCAGCGTTGTCAGGGCGAACACCGGGGAGCTGTTTTTT. It yields the protein CSVVRANTGELFF.